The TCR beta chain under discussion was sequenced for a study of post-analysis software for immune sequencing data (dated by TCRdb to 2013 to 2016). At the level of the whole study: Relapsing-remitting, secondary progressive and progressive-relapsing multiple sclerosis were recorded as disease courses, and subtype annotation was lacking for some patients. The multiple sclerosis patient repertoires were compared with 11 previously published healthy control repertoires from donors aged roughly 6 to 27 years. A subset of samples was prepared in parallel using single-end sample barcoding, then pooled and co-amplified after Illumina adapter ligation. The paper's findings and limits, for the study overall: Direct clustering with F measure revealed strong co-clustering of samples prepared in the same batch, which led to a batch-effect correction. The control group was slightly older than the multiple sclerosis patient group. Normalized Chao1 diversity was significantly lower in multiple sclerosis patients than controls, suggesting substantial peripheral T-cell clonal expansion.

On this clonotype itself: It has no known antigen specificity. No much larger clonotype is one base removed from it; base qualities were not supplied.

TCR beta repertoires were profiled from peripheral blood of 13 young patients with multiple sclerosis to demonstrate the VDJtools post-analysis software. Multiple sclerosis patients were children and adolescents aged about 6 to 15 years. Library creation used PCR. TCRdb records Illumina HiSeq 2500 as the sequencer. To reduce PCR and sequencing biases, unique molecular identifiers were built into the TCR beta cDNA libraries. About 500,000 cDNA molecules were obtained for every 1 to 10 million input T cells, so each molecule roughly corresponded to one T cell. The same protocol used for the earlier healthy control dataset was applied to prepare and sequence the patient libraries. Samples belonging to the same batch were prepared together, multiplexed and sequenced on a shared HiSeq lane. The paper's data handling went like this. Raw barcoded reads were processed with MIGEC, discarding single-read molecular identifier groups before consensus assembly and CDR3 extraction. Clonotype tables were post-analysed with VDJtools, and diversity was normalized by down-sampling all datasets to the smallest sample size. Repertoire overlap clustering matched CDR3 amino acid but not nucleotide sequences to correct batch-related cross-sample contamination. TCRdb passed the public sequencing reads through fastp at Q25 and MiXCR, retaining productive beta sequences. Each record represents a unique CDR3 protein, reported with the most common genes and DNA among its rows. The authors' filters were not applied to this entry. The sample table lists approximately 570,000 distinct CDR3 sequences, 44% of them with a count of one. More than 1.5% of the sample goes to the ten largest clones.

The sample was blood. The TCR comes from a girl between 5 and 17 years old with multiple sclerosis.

The nucleotides are TGTGCCAGCAGCTTACAGCAGAACTATGGCTACACCTTC. It codes for CASSLQQNYGYTF. The chain couples TRBV11-3 to TRBJ1-2; no D gene is confidently identified. The CDR3 goes from the cysteine to the phenylalanine over 13 residues. Kept here is only the CDR3 DNA, which spans 39 bases and is read in frame from base 1. According to the germline V gene, CDR1 reads SGHNT and CDR2 reads YENEEA. V was cut back by 2 bases and J by 2 bases, leaving a gap of 6 bases between them.